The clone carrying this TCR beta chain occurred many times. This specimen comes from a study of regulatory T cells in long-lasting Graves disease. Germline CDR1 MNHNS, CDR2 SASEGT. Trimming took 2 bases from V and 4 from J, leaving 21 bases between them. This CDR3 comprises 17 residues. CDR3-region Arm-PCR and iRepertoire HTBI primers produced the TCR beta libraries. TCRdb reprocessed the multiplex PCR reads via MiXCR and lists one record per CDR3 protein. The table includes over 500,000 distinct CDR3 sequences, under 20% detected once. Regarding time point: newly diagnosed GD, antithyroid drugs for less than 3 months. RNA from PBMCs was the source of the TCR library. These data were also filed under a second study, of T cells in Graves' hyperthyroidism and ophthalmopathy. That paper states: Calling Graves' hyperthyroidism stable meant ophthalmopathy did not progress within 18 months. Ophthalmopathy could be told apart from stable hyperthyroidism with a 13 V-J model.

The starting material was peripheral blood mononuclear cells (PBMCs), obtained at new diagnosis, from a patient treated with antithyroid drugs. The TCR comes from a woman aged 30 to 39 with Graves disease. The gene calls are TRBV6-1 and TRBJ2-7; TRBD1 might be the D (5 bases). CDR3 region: CASSEFEWTSSLYEQYF. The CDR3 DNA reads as TGTGCCAGCAGTGAATTCGAGTGGACAAGTAGCCTGTACGAGCAGTACTTC.